Listed below are T cell receptor beta chains from one sample, sequenced in a study of cytomegalovirus exposure and HLA in healthy donors. Method: immunoSEQ multiplex PCR; TCRdb's copy keeps in-frame clones and lacks some. The sample includes some 150,000 clones, about 59% seen only once; the top ten take around 2.9%. Sequenced sample: PBMCs. The receptors derive from a man aged 40-50 years in good health and CMV-seronegative. Each CDR3 is given with its conserved first and last residue. D genes are given only for firm matches. Not all rows give a size; the values are once, few, many and, for expanded clones, a class.

D gene	J gene	V gene	clone size	CDR3 DNA	CDR3 protein
TRBD1	TRBJ2-5	TRBV5-4	once	TGTGCCAGCAGCGGTCGGACAGGGGCGGAGACCCAGTACTTC	CASSGRTGAETQYF
.	TRBJ1-5	TRBV2	.	TGTGCCAGCAGGGCCCTAACTAATAGCAATCAGCCCCAGCATTTT	CASRALTNSNQPQHF
TRBD2	TRBJ2-1	TRBV5-1	few	TGCGCCAGCAGCTATGACGGACTAGCGGGGGGGAGCTCCTACAATGAGCAGTTCTTC	CASSYDGLAGGSSYNEQFF
TRBD2	TRBJ2-3	TRBV2	.	TGTGCCAGCAGTAGCGGGGGGGCCACAGATACGCAGTATTTT	CASSSGGATDTQYF
TRBD1	TRBJ2-7	TRBV5-4	.	TGTGCCAGCAGCAAGGCGGGACAGGGCGACGAGCAGTACTTC	CASSKAGQGDEQYF
TRBD1	TRBJ2-3	TRBV28	.	TGTGCCAGCAGGAAGACAGGGAGCACAGATACGCAGTATTTT	CASRKTGSTDTQYF
.	TRBJ2-2	TRBV11-2	.	TGTGCCAGCACCAAGACGGGTAGCACCGGGGAGCTGTTTTTT	CASTKTGSTGELFF
.	TRBJ1-5	TRBV7-2	.	TGTGCCAGCAGCTTGACATTTAGCAATCAGCCCCAGCATTTT	CASSLTFSNQPQHF
TRBD1	TRBJ1-2	TRBV5-1	.	TGCGCCAGCAGCGCACGACAGGGTAGCTATGGCTACACCTTC	CASSARQGSYGYTF
TRBD1	TRBJ1-1	TRBV5-8	.	TGTGCCAGCAGCAGCGGGGCGGGACAGGGGCCGTGGGGGACTGAAGCTTTCTTT	CASSSGAGQGPWGTEAFF
.	TRBJ1-1	TRBV6-1	once	TGTGCCAGCAGGGTAGAGGAGGGTGGCACTGAAGCTTTCTTT	CASRVEEGGTEAFF
.	TRBJ2-4	TRBV7-8	.	TGTGCCAGCAGCGAGACACCCTTAGCCAAAAACATTCAGTACTTC	CASSETPLAKNIQYF
.	TRBJ2-5	TRBV6-5	few	TGTGCCAGCAGTCCCGCTACAGGGTCGGGGACCCAGTACTTC	CASSPATGSGTQYF
.	TRBJ2-5	TRBV6-6	.	TGTGCCAGCAGTTTTACAGGGCCCCCCCAAGAGACCCAGTACTTC	CASSFTGPPQETQYF
.	TRBJ1-5	TRBV10-3	.	TGTGCCATCAGTGAGTCGAACAGGGTTGATCAGCCCCAGCATTTT	CAISESNRVDQPQHF
TRBD1	TRBJ1-2	TRBV28	.	TGTGCCAGCAGTTCGACAGGGTACCCTAACTATGGCTACACCTTC	CASSSTGYPNYGYTF
.	TRBJ1-1	TRBV7-3	.	TGTGCCAGCAGCCCCGGGGGTGAGGGGGGGGACACTGAAGCTTTCTTT	CASSPGGEGGDTEAFF
.	TRBJ1-1	TRBV4-2	.	TGTGCCAGCAGCCAAGAGCAGGGGCTCACTGAAGCTTTCTTT	CASSQEQGLTEAFF
TRBD2	TRBJ2-5	TRBV10-3	.	TGTGCCATCAGTGAGTCGAGCGGGAGCGAAGAGACCCAGTACTTC	CAISESSGSEETQYF
TRBD1	TRBJ2-1	TRBV7-6	.	TGTGCCAGCAGCGGGGACAGGGGGATATCCTACAATGAGCAGTTCTTC	CASSGDRGISYNEQFF
.	TRBJ1-1	TRBV7-2	.	TGTGCCAGCAGCGCATGGACAGTGCAGGCTTTCTTT	CASSAWTVQAFF
TRBD2	TRBJ2-1	TRBV7-6	.	TGTGCCAGCAGCTGGACTAGCGGGAGTTACAATGAGCAGTTCTTC	CASSWTSGSYNEQFF
TRBD1	TRBJ2-2	TRBV6-1	.	TGTGCCAGCGGTGAATTCAGGGGGAGAACCGGGGAGCTGTTTTTT	CASGEFRGRTGELFF
TRBD2	TRBJ2-3	TRBV28	once	TGTGCCAGCAGTTCTAGCTCGCCGGGACTAGCAGGGGCAGATACGCAGTATTTT	CASSSSSPGLAGADTQYF
.	TRBJ1-1	TRBV25-1	.	TGTGCCTCTAAAGAGGGAGAGAACACTGAAGCTTTCTTT	CASKEGENTEAFF
TRBD1	TRBJ1-2	TRBV29-1	few	TGCAGCGTCGGGACAGGTTTTAACTATGGCTACACCTTC	CSVGTGFNYGYTF
.	TRBJ2-7	TRBV5-1	.	TGCGCCAGCAGCTTGGCCGGACAGCTTCTAGTCTACGAGCAGTACTTC	CASSLAGQLLVYEQYF
TRBD1	TRBJ1-4	TRBV6-5	.	TGTGCCAGCAGGGTAGGGGGCGCGGGTGAAAAACTGTTTTTT	CASRVGGAGEKLFF
TRBD2	TRBJ2-7	TRBV29-1	.	TGCAGCGTTGATCCGGGAGGGCCGGGCGAGCAGTACTTC	CSVDPGGPGEQYF
.	TRBJ1-1	TRBV5-1	.	TGCGCCAGCAGCTTGGCCGGGGACACTGAAGCTTTCTTT	CASSLAGDTEAFF
TRBD1	TRBJ1-1	TRBV6-1	.	TGTGCCAGCAGTGTAGTAACAGGGGGGATCACTGAAGCTTTCTTT	CASSVVTGGITEAFF
TRBD2	TRBJ2-7	TRBV12-5	few	TGTGCTAGTGGTTTCTTTAGCGGGGACCCCTACGAGCAGTACTTC	CASGFFSGDPYEQYF
.	TRBJ1-4	TRBV6-1	.	TGTGCCAGCAGTAAACAGGGAGCGTATGAAAAACTGTTTTTT	CASSKQGAYEKLFF
TRBD2	TRBJ2-2	TRBV7-2	.	TGTGCCAGCAGCTTTGGGGGGGCGAACACCGGGGAGCTGTTTTTT	CASSFGGANTGELFF
TRBD1	TRBJ1-1	TRBV7-9	few	TGTGCCAGCAGCGACCGGGACAGGCGTGGCCTGAACACTGAAGCTTTCTTT	CASSDRDRRGLNTEAFF
.	TRBJ1-1	TRBV19	.	TGTGCCAGTAGTATTGGCAGGCCACCGCGAGCTTTCTTT	CASSIGRPPRAFF
TRBD2	TRBJ2-7	TRBV10-1	.	TGCGCCAGCAGTGTTGCTAGCGGGGGCAGCGAGCAGTACTTC	CASSVASGGSEQYF
.	TRBJ1-2	TRBV5-6	.	TGTGCCAGCAGCTTGCGGGACACTTCTAACTATGGCTACACCTTC	CASSLRDTSNYGYTF
TRBD1	TRBJ2-4	TRBV6-5	few	TGTGCCAGCAGTTCCGGGACAGCGCTAAACATTCAGTACTTC	CASSSGTALNIQYF
.	TRBJ2-3	TRBV7-7	few	TGTGCCAGCAGCCCGAGTCCCGGAGATACGCAGTATTTT	CASSPSPGDTQYF
.	TRBJ1-1	TRBV5-1	.	TGCGCCAGCAGCTTGGACAGCCCAGGTGAGGCTTTCTTT	CASSLDSPGEAFF
TRBD2	TRBJ2-2	TRBV2	.	TGTGCCAGCAGAAGGACTAGCGGGGGGACCGGGGAGCTGTTTTTT	CASRRTSGGTGELFF